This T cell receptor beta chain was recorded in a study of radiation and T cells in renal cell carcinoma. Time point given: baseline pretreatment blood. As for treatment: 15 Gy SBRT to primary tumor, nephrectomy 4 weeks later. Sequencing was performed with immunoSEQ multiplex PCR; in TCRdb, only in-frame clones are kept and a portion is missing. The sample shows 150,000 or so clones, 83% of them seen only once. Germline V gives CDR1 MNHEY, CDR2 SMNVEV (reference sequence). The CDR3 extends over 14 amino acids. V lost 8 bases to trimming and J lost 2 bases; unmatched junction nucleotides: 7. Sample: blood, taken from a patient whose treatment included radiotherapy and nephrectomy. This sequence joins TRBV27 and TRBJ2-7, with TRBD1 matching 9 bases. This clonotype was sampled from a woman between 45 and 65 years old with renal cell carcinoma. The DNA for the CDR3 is TGTGCCAGCTACGATAGGACAGGGGCCTACGAGCAGTACTTC. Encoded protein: CASYDRTGAYEQYF.